These 9 T cell receptor beta chains originate from one sample sequenced in a study of OX40 agonist ivuxolimab in advanced cancers. TCRdb's copy holds only in-frame clones and misses some; the assay was immunoSEQ multiplex PCR. Among more than 90,000 clones listed, about 80% were seen once. The specimen comprised CD4+ or CD8+ T cells sorted from blood, sampled in a trial of the OX40 agonist ivuxolimab. The receptor set was obtained from an adult with an advanced solid tumor such as melanoma, head and neck, liver or kidney cancer.

The chain uses TRBV7-2 and TRBJ2-5; TRBD1 aligns across 8 bases. Germline loops: CDR1 SGHTA, CDR2 FQGNSA. The trim removed 5 bases at V and 1 base at J, leaving 6 bases unmatched. The CDR3 runs to 15 residues. The CDR3 region is CASSVSGTGQETQYF. The DNA of the CDR3 is TGTGCCAGCAGCGTCTCCGGGACAGGCCAAGAGACCCAGTACTTC. Filled out from reference TRBV7-2 and TRBJ2-5, the complete variable domain reads GAGVSQSPSNKVTEKGKDVELRCDPISGHTALYWYRQSLGQGLEFLIYFQGNSAPDKSGLPSDRFSAERTGGSVSTLTIQRTQQEDSAVYLCASSVSGTGQETQYFGPGTRLLVL.

The rearrangement joins TRBV6-1 to TRBJ1-3; no reliable D call. Germline V gene lookup returns CDR1 MNHNS and CDR2 SASEGT. CDR3 length: 13 amino acids. Trimming shortened V by 6 bases and J by 0 bases, and 6 bases separated the two germline ends. In nucleotides, the CDR3 is TGTGCCAGCAGGGAGCTCTCTGGAAACACCATATATTTT. Protein product: CASRELSGNTIYF.

The chain combines TRBV7-3 with TRBJ1-2; 8 bases line up with TRBD1. The germline V gene has CDR1 SGHTA and CDR2 FQGTGA. This CDR3 contains 17 residues. Trimming took 5 bases from V and 8 from J; bases not matched to a gene: 19. CDR3 amino acids: CASSPRALGTGGGGYTF. The DNA of the CDR3 is TGTGCCAGCAGCCCAAGGGCATTGGGGACAGGTGGCGGGGGCTACACCTTC.

The J gene is TRBJ2-5, the V gene TRBV18; unclear D gene. Germline V gives CDR1 KGHSH, CDR2 LQKENI. Trimming took 3 bases from V and 4 from J, leaving 12 bases between them. This CDR3 comprises 14 residues. The DNA for the CDR3 is TGTGCCAGCTCACCTTCTTACGGCGGAGAGACCCAGTACTTC. Protein sequence: CASSPSYGGETQYF.

The chain couples TRBV5-4 to TRBJ2-6; D is perhaps TRBD2 (6 bases). The CDR3 is made up of 15 amino acids. The germline gives CDR1 SGHNT, CDR2 YYREEE (reference sequence). V was trimmed by 4 bases and J by 2 bases, leaving 10 bases between them. The CDR3 region has the DNA TGTGCCAGCAGCCGCGGGGAAGCTGGGGCCAACGTCCTGACTTTC. It specifies CASSRGEAGANVLTF.

The CDR3 bases are TGTGCCAGCAGTAACCCTGGACAGGGGCGAGGCTACACCTTC. It is translated as CASSNPGQGRGYTF. This chain links TRBV6-1 with TRBJ1-2; 9 positions match TRBD1. The CDR3 loop spans 14 amino acids. The V and J ends lost 5 bases and 8 bases, in that order; junction bases with no gene match: 9. Germline values: CDR1 MNHNS, CDR2 SASEGT.

This rearrangement joins TRBV25-1 to TRBJ1-4; D unresolved. The CDR3 runs 17 residues. In germline, CDR1 is MGHDK, CDR2 SYGVNS. The ends were cut back, 6 bases at V and 5 bases at J, with 22 bases in the middle. The CDR3 is CASSIRSKVGGNEKLFF. Here the CDR3 DNA reads TGTGCCAGCAGCATACGGTCAAAGGTCGGAGGAAATGAAAAACTGTTTTTT. The full variable domain, in which reference TRBV25-1 and TRBJ1-4 provide the parts outside the CDR3, is EADIYQTPRYLVIGTGKKITLECSQTMGHDKMYWYQQDPGMELHLIHYSYGVNSTEKGDLSSESTVSRIRTEHFPLTLESARPSHTSQYLCASSIRSKVGGNEKLFFGSGTQLSVL.

This rearrangement joins TRBV18 to TRBJ2-7; 7 positions agree with TRBD1. Germline assignment: CDR1 KGHSH and CDR2 LQKENI. V was pared by 1 base and J by 2 bases, with 11 bases of the junction left unmatched. The CDR3 spans 17 residues. CDR3 nucleotides: TGTGCCAGCTCACCACGCGTTACAGGGGCTATGGCCTACGAGCAGTACTTC. This translates into CASSPRVTGAMAYEQYF.

The DNA of the CDR3 is TGTGCCAGCAGTTTATTGGTGGGTCAGCCCCAGCATTTT. Its protein is CASSLLVGQPQHF. The chain uses TRBV27 and TRBJ1-5; D call uncertain. The CDR3 spans 13 residues. The V gene lost 1 base and the J gene lost 6 bases, with 7 bases spanning the gap. Looked up from germline, CDR1 is MNHEY and CDR2 is SMNVEV (reference sequence).